The rows below give T cell receptor beta chains drawn from one sample of a study of blood T cell repertoires in COVID-19. This table comes from immunoSEQ multiplex PCR, and its TCRdb copy is limited to in-frame clones, with some not included. The sample carries some 290,000 clones, roughly 90% recorded once. The source material was peripheral blood. The receptors derive from a woman in her thirties or forties with COVID-19, enrolled during active disease. CDR3s leave out the opening cysteine and the closing phenylalanine or tryptophan. Fields, in order: V gene, J gene, CDR3 protein.

TRBV7-8	TRBJ1-5	ASSPRTIRAGNQPQH
TRBV13	TRBJ2-7	ASSPGSYEQY
TRBV19	TRBJ2-5	ASSRDRGMKTQY
TRBV5-1	TRBJ1-1	ASSLGQGATEAF
TRBV4-3	TRBJ2-7	ASSQGEGTDYEQY
TRBV7-3	TRBJ1-1	ASSPTGGQNTEAF
TRBV6-1	TRBJ1-5	ASSEAGQGGYQPQH
TRBV18	TRBJ2-7	ASSPGTEPYEQY
TRBV6-5	TRBJ2-1	ASGRSSRDNEQF
TRBV11-2	TRBJ1-2	ASSQDRGRIYGYT
TRBV6-5	TRBJ2-7	ASSYSPGETYEQY
TRBV18	TRBJ1-1	ASAQSRGNTEAF
TRBV7-2	TRBJ2-7	ASSLVGGSGGEQY
TRBV5-4	TRBJ2-1	ASSLAGGGGYNEQF
TRBV24-1	TRBJ1-4	ATSDLRGEKLF
TRBV9	TRBJ1-6	ASSVGSGGNSPLH
TRBV6-5	TRBJ2-5	AVGETQY
TRBV27	TRBJ1-5	ASKGLEGIGYGNQPQH
TRBV5-3	TRBJ1-1	ARRHEVCMNTEAF
TRBV19	TRBJ1-6	ASRRGGVSYNSPLH
TRBV7-9	TRBJ2-5	ASSFFPGGLGQETQY
TRBV28	TRBJ1-1	ASSLWGTGVPNTEAF
TRBV6-2/TRBV6-3	TRBJ2-2	ASSYPRLGRIITGELF
TRBV3-1/TRBV3-2	TRBJ2-7	ASSQGGYEQY
TRBV7-2	TRBJ2-3	ASSLTASGSMTDTQY
TRBV29-1	TRBJ1-2	SVEVIGGVFSNYGYT